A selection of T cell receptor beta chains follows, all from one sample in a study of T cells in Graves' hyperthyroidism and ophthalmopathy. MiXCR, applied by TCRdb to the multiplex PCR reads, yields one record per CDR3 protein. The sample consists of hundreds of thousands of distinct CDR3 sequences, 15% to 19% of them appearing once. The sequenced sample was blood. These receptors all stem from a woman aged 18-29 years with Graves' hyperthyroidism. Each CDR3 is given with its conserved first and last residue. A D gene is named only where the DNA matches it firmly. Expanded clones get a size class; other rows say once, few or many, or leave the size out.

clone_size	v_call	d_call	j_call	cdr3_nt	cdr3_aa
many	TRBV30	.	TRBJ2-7	TGTGCCTGGAGTGCGCCTCGGGATAGGCGCGAGCAGTACTTC	CAWSAPRDRREQYF
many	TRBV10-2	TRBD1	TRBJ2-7	TGCGCCAGCAGTGACAGGGGGCGGGTCAGAGGCCTATTTGGGCAGTACTTC	CASSDRGRVRGLFGQYF
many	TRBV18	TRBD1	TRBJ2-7	TGTGCCAGCTCTCTCGGGACAGGGGAACGTGAGCAGTACTTC	CASSLGTGEREQYF
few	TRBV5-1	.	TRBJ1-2	TGCGCCAGCACCCCCGGGGAGACCTATGGCTACACCTTC	CASTPGETYGYTF
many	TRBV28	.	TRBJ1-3	TGTGCCAGCACTCTAGTGGGGATTGGAAACACCATATATTTT	CASTLVGIGNTIYF
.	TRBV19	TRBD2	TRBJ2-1	TGTGCCAGTAGTCCTCCCTGGACTAGCGGGGGGCTCTCCTACAATGAGCAGTTCTTC	CASSPPWTSGGLSYNEQFF
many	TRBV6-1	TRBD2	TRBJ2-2	TGTGCCAGCAACGTTCTAGCGGGCACCGGGGAGCTGTTTTTT	CASNVLAGTGELFF
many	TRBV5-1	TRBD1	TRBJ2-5	TGCGCCAGCAGCTTGGGGCCAGGGACAGAAAAAGAGACCCAGTACTTC	CASSLGPGTEKETQYF
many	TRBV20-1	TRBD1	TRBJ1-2	TGCAGTGCTCGGGCCGGACAGGGGGTAGTATGGTATGGCTACACCTTC	CSARAGQGVVWYGYTF
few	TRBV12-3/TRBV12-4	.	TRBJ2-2	TGTGCCAGCGGGCGGGGCGGGACGGCCGGGGAGCTGTTTTTT	CASGRGGTAGELFF
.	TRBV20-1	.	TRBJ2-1	TGCAGTGCTAGCCAAACAGGGTTGGCGGGCGAGCAGTTCTTC	CSASQTGLAGEQFF
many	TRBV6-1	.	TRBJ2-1	TGTGCCATCCCGGACTCCCTCCATGAGCAGTTCTTC	CAIPDSLHEQFF
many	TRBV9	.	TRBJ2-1	TGTGCCAGCAGCTCCCCCAAATCTGGGGCATGGGACAATGAGCAGTTCTTC	CASSSPKSGAWDNEQFF
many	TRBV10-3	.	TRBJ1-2	TGTGCCATCAGTGCTGCCGGGAACTATGGCTACACCTTC	CAISAAGNYGYTF
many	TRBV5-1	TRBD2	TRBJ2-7	TGCGCCAGCAGCTTGGACCGGGACTACCGTAACGAGCAGTACTTC	CASSLDRDYRNEQYF
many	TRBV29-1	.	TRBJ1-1	TGCAACGTCGGACCGGTCGTTGAAGCTTTCTTT	CNVGPVVEAFF
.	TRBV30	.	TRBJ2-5	TGTGCCTGGAGTTCGAGTGGGGAGACCCAGTACTTC	CAWSSSGETQYF